This TCR beta chain derives from a study of blood T cell repertoires in COVID-19. Study background: PBMCs, B-cell-depleted T cells, or T cells were the source of the cDNA or gDNA that made up the material.

Repertoires were generated with immunoSEQ multiplex PCR, while TCRdb's copy carries only in-frame clones and drops some. The repertoire holds about 50,000 clones, with about 90% as singletons. The ends were cut back, 5 bases at V and 0 bases at J, with 11 bases in the middle. The V gene's germline CDR1 is MNHEY and CDR2 SMNVEV (reference sequence). The CDR3 covers 14 residues. The source of this sequence is a human donor in a cohort sampled during active COVID-19. The sample taken for sequencing was peripheral blood. The gene calls are TRBV27 and TRBJ2-7, with D perhaps TRBD2 (6 bases). DNA for the CDR3: TGTGCCAGCAGTGCGGGACGGCACTCCTACGAGCAGTACTTC. Protein product: CASSAGRHSYEQYF.